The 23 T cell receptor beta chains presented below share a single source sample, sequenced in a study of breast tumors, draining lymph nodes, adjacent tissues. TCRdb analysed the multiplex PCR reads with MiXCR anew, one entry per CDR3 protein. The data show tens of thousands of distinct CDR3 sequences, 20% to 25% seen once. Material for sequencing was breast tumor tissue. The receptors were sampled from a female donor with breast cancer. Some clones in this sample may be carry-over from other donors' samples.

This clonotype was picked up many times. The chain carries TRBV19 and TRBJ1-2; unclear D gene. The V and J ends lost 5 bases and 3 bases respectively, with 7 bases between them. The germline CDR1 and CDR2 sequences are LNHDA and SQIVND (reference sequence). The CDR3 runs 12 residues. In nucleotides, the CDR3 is TGTGCCAGTAGTTTCTCCGACTATGGCTACACCTTC. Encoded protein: CASSFSDYGYTF.

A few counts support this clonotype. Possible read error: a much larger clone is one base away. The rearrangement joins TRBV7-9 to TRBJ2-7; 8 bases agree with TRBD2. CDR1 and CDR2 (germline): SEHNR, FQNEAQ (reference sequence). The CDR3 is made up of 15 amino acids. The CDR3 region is CASSFREGLTYERYF. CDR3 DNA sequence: TGTGCCAGCAGCTTCCGGGAGGGATTAACCTACGAGCGGTACTTC.

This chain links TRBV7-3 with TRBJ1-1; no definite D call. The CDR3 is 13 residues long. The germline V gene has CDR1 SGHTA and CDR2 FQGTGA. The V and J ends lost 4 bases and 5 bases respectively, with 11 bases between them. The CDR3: CASSSSQKTEAFF. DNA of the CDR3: TGTGCCAGCAGCTCATCGCAGAAGACTGAAGCTTTCTTT.

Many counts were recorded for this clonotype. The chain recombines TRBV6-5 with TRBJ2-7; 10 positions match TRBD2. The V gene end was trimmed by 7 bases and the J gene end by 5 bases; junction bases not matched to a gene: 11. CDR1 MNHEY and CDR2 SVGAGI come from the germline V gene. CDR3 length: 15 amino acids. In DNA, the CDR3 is TGTGCCAGCAATCCCTCTAGCGGGAGATCCCACGAGCAGTACTTC. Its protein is CASNPSSGRSHEQYF.

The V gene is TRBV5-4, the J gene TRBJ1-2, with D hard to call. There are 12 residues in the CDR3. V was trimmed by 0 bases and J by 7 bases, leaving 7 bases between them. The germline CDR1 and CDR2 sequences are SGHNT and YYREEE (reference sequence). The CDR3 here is CASSLEGFGYTF. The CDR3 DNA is TGTGCCAGCAGCTTGGAAGGGTTTGGCTACACCTTC.

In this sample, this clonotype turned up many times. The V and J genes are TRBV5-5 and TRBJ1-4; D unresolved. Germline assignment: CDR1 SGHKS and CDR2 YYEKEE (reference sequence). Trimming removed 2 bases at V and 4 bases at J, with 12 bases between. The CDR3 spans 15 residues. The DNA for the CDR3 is TGTGCCAGCAGCTTCGTAGGTGCGCGTAATGAAAAACTGTTTTTT. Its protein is CASSFVGARNEKLFF.

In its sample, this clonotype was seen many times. CDR3 loop: CASSHSQRTSGYTF. DNA of the CDR3: TGCGCCAGCAGCCACTCTCAAAGGACTAGCGGCTACACCTTC. The chain combines TRBV4-1 with TRBJ1-2, with D unresolved. Germline V gene lookup returns CDR1 MGHRA and CDR2 YSYEKL. This CDR3 region has 14 residues. V was trimmed by 3 bases and J by 8 bases, leaving 16 bases between them.

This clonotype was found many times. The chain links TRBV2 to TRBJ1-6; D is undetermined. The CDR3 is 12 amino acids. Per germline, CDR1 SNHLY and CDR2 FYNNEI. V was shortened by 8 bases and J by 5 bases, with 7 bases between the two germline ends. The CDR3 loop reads CASQRDNSPLHF. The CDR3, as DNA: TGTGCCAGCCAGAGGGATAATTCACCCCTCCACTTT.

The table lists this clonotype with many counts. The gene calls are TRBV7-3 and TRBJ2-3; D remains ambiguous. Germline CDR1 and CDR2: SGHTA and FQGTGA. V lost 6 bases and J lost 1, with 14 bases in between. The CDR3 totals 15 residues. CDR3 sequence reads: CASSQSMVGTDTQYF. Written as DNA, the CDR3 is TGTGCCAGCAGTCAATCCATGGTCGGCACAGATACGCAGTATTTT.

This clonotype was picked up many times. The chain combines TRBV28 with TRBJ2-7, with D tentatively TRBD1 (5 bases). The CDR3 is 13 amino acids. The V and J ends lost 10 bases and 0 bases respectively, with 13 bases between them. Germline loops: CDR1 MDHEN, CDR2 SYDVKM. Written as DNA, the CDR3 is TGTGCCAATTCGCTAAGGGGCTCCTACGAGCAGTACTTC. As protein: CANSLRGSYEQYF.

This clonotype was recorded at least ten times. This chain's CDR3 is CASSIWQGMDGYTF. Written as DNA, the CDR3 is TGTGCCAGTAGTATTTGGCAGGGGATGGATGGCTACACCTTC. The chain recombines TRBV19 with TRBJ1-2, with D perhaps matching TRBD1 (6 bases). Per the germline V gene, CDR1 is LNHDA and CDR2 is SQIVND (reference sequence). This CDR3 comprises 14 residues. V lost 3 bases and J 6 bases, leaving 14 bases between the germline ends.

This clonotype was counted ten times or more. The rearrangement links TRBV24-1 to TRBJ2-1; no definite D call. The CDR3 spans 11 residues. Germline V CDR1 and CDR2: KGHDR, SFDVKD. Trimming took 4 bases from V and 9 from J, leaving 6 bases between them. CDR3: CATSEGFEQFF. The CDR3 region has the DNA TGTGCCACCAGTGAGGGGTTTGAGCAGTTCTTC.

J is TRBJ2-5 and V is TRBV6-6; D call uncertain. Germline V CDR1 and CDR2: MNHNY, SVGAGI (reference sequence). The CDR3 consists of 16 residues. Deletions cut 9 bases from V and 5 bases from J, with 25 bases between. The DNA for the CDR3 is TGTGCCAGTAGACCCGATAAATATAGAGGAGAGGAGACCCAGTACTTC. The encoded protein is CASRPDKYRGEETQYF.

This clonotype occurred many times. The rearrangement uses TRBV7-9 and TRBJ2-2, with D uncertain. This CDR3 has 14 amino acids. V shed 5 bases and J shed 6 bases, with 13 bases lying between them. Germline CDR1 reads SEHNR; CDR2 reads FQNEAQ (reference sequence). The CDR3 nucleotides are TGTGCCAGCAGCCGCGACGCGCAAGCCGGGGAGCTGTTTTTT. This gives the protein CASSRDAQAGELFF.

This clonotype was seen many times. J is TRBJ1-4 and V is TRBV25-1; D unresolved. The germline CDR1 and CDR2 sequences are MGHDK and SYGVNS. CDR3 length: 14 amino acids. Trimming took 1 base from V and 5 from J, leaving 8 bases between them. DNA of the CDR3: TGTGCCAGCAGTGAATCAGGAATAAATGAAAAACTGTTTTTT. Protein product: CASSESGINEKLFF. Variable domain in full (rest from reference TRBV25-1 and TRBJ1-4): EADIYQTPRYLVIGTGKKITLECSQTMGHDKMYWYQQDPGMELHLIHYSYGVNSTEKGDLSSESTVSRIRTEHFPLTLESARPSHTSQYLCASSESGINEKLFFGSGTQLSVL.

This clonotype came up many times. The CDR3 spells CATSRDRTSSDSPLHF. The DNA for the CDR3 is TGTGCCACCAGCAGAGATCGGACTAGTTCGGATTCACCCCTCCACTTT. V usage is TRBV15 and J usage is TRBJ1-6; no reliable D call. CDR3 length equals 16 residues. The V gene lost 0 bases and the J gene lost 8 bases, with 14 bases spanning the gap. Per germline, CDR1 LNHNV and CDR2 YYDKDF (reference sequence).

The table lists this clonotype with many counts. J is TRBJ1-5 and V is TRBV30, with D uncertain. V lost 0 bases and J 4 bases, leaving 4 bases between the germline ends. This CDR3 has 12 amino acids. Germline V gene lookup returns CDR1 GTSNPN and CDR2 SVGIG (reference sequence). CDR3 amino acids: CAWSVDNQPQHF. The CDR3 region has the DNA TGTGCCTGGAGTGTGGATAATCAGCCCCAGCATTTT.

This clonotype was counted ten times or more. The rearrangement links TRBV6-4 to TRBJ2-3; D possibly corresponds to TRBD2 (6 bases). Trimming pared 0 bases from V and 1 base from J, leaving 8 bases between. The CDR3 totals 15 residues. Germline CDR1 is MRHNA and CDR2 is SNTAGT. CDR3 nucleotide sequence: TGTGCCAGCAGTGACTCCTCGGGGGGCACAGATACGCAGTATTTT. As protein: CASSDSSGGTDTQYF.

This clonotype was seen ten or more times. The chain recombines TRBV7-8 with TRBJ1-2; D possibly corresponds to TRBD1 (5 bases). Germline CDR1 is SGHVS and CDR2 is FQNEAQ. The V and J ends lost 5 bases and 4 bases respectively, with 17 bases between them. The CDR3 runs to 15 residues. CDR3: CASSATGTLAYGYTF. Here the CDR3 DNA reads TGTGCCAGCAGCGCAACCGGGACCCTAGCCTATGGCTACACCTTC. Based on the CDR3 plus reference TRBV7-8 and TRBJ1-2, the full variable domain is GAGVSQSPRYKVAKRGQDVALRCDPISGHVSLFWYQQALGQGPEFLTYFQNEAQLDKSGLPSDRFFAERPEGSVSTLKIQRTQQEDSAVYLCASSATGTLAYGYTFGSGTRLTVV.

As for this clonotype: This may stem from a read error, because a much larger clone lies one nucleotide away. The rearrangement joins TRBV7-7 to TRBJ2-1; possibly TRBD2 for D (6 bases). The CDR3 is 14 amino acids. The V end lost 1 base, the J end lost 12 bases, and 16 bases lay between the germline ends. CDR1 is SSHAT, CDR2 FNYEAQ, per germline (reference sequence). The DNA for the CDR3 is TGTGCCAGCAGCTTAGGGCGCGGGGCTAGTGGGCAGTTCTTC. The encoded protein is CASSLGRGASGQFF.

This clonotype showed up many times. The CDR3 DNA follows: TGCAGTGCTAGAGATATCCGGACTAGCAGTAACACCGGGGAGCTGTTTTTT. Residues: CSARDIRTSSNTGELFF. J is TRBJ2-2 and V is TRBV20-1; 8 nucleotides match TRBD2. Losses at the gene ends were 0 bases for V and 2 bases for J; bases not matched to a gene: 8. This CDR3 region has 17 residues. Germline V gives CDR1 DFQATT, CDR2 SNEGSKA (reference sequence).

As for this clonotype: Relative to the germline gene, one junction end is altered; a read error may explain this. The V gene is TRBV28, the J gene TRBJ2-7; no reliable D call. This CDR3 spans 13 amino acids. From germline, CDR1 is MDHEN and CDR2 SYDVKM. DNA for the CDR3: TGTGCCAGCTCTTGGACGGAGAACTACGAGCAGTGCTTC. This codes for CASSWTENYEQCF. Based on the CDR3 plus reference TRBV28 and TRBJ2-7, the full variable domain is DVKVTQSSRYLVKRTGEKVFLECVQDMDHENMFWYRQDPGLGLRLIYFSYDVKMKEKGDIPEGYSVSREKKERFSLILESASTNQTSMYLCASSWTENYEQCFGPGTRLTVT.

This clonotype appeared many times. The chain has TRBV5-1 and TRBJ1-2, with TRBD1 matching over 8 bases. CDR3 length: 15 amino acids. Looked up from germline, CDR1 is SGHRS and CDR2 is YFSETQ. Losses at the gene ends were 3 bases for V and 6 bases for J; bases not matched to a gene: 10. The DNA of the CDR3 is TGCGCCAGCAGCTACCTGGGACAGGTCGATGATGGCTACACCTTC. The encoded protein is CASSYLGQVDDGYTF.